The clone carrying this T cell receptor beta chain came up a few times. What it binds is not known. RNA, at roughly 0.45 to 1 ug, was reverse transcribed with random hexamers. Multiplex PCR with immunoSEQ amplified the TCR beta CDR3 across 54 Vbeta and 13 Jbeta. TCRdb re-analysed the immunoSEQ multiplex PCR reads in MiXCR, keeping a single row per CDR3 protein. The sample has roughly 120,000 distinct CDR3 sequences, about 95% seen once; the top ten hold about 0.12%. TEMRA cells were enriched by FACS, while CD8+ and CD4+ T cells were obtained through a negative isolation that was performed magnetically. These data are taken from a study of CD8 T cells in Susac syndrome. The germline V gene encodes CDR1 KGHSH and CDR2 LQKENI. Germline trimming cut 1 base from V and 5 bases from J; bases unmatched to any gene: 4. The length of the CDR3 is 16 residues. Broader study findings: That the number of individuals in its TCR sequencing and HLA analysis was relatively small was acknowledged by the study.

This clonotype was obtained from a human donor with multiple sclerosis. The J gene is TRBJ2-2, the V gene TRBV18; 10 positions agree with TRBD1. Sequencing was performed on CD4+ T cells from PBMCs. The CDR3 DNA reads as TGTGCCAGCTCACCACAAGGGACAGGGGCAACCGGGGAGCTGTTTTTT. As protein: CASSPQGTGATGELFF. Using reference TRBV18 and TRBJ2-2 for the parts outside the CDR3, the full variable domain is NAGVMQNPRHLVRRRGQEARLRCSPMKGHSHVYWYRQLPEEGLKFMVYLQKENIIDESGMPKERFSAEFPKEGPSILRIQQVVRGDSAAYFCASSPQGTGATGELFFGEGSRLTVL.